These 13 T cell receptor beta chains share one sample of origin, sequenced in a study of T cell repertoires in cytomegalovirus infection. MiXCR was run by TCRdb on the reads, yielding one entry per CDR3 protein. The profile covers more than 400,000 distinct CDR3 sequences, with around a quarter appearing a single time and less than 15% taken by the ten largest. What was sequenced was PBMCs. Source of these receptors: a human donor in good health (CMV status not recorded). Some clones in this sample may be carry-over from other donors' samples.

This clonotype was seen ten or more times. The V and J genes are TRBV7-2 and TRBJ2-1, with TRBD2 as a possible D gene (5 bases). Trimming removed 5 bases from V and 2 bases from J, with 13 bases in between. The CDR3 is 15 residues long. Germline V CDR1 and CDR2: SGHTA, FQGNSA. CDR3 in DNA: TGTGCCAGCAGCCCCACTAGAAGGGCCTACAATGAGCAGTTCTTC. It specifies CASSPTRRAYNEQFF.

This clonotype has a handful of counts. V usage is TRBV10-3 and J usage is TRBJ2-7; 9 positions match TRBD1. CDR1 is ENHRY, CDR2 SYGVKD, per germline. This CDR3 comprises 16 residues. The trim removed 0 bases at V and 2 bases at J, leaving 5 bases unmatched. The CDR3 DNA sequence: TGTGCCATCAGTGAGTCAGGGGGACAGGGTGCCTACGAGCAGTACTTC. Translation: CAISESGGQGAYEQYF.

The chain recombines TRBV28 with TRBJ2-7; TRBD2 matches 7 bases. Unmatched junction bases numbered 5, after V lost 4 bases and J lost 2 bases. This CDR3 comprises 14 residues. Germline CDR1 MDHEN, CDR2 SYDVKM. DNA for the CDR3: TGTGCCAGCAGTTCGGCGGGAGAGCCCTACGAGCAGTACGTC. Its protein product is CASSSAGEPYEQYV.

This clonotype was detected ten times or more. The V gene is TRBV7-9, the J gene TRBJ1-1; 7 bases fit TRBD1. Germline CDR1 reads SEHNR; CDR2 reads FQNEAQ (reference sequence). Trimming at V came to 3 bases and at J to 0 bases, leaving 7 bases not matched to a gene. The CDR3 runs to 16 residues. CDR3 loop: CASSFRQGKLNTEAFF. The CDR3, as DNA: TGTGCCAGCAGCTTTCGACAGGGAAAATTGAACACTGAAGCTTTCTTT.

This clonotype was recorded a few times. The rearrangement links TRBV4-2 to TRBJ2-7; TRBD2 aligns across 13 bases. CDR1 LGHNA and CDR2 YNFKEQ come from the germline V gene. J lost 2 bases, V lost 5 bases, and 9 bases had no gene match. This CDR3 has 17 residues. The CDR3: CASSAAPLAGGPYEQYF. CDR3 sequence (DNA): TGTGCCAGCAGCGCAGCCCCACTAGCGGGAGGGCCCTACGAGCAGTACTTC.

The rearrangement joins TRBV20-1 to TRBJ2-1, with 9 bases matching TRBD2. Losses at the gene ends were 3 bases for V and 9 bases for J; bases not matched to a gene: 12. This CDR3 contains 15 residues. Germline V gene data show CDR1 as DFQATT and CDR2 as SNEGSKA (reference sequence). The CDR3 DNA is TGCAGTGCTAGGGGTGTTAGCGGGAGAATGAGTGAGCAGTTCTTC. Amino acid sequence: CSARGVSGRMSEQFF.

The rearrangement uses TRBV19 and TRBJ2-1, with no clear D. CDR1 is LNHDA, CDR2 SQIVND, per germline (reference sequence). V lost 6 bases and J 0 bases, leaving 12 bases between the germline ends. This CDR3 is 15 amino acids long. The CDR3 nucleotides read TGTGCCAGTAGATACGACTCTAGCTCCTACAATGAGCAGTTCTTC. Translating gives CASRYDSSSYNEQFF.

The rearrangement links TRBV7-8 to TRBJ2-7; TRBD1 matches at 7 bases. This CDR3 is built from 14 residues. V was pared by 0 bases and J by 3 bases, with 2 bases of the junction left unmatched. The germline CDR1 and CDR2 sequences are SGHVS and FQNEAQ. The CDR3 is CASSLATGDYEQYV. The CDR3 nucleotides read TGTGCCAGCAGCTTAGCCACAGGGGACTACGAGCAGTACGTC.

V gene TRBV6-1 combines with J gene TRBJ1-1; TRBD1 agrees at 8 bases. The CDR3 is made up of 15 amino acids. CDR1 is MNHNS, CDR2 SASEGT, per germline. The J segment lost 4 bases and the V segment lost 7 bases, leaving 11 bases of the junction unmatched. The CDR3 DNA sequence: TGTGCCAGCACCCCGACAGGGGAAGGCGGCACTGAAGCTTTCTTT. Protein: CASTPTGEGGTEAFF.

A few counts support this clonotype. The genes are TRBV30 and TRBJ1-2; D possibly corresponds to TRBD1 (6 bases). The V gene lost 2 bases and the J gene lost 7 bases, with 14 bases spanning the gap. CDR1 and CDR2 (germline): GTSNPN, SVGIG (reference sequence). The CDR3 totals 13 residues. The CDR3 reads CAWSSQGGGGYTF. Written as DNA, the CDR3 is TGTGCCTGGAGTTCACAGGGAGGTGGTGGCTACACCTTC. The complete variable domain, with remaining parts taken from reference TRBV30 and TRBJ1-2, reads SQTIHQWPATLVQPVGSPLSLECTVEGTSNPNLYWYRQAAGRGLQLLFYSVGIGQISSEVPQNLSASRPQDRQFILSSKKLLLSDSGFYLCAWSSQGGGGYTFGSGTRLTVV.

This clonotype was seen only a few times. J is TRBJ2-1 and V is TRBV7-2; TRBD2 agrees at 12 bases. Looked up from germline, CDR1 is SGHTA and CDR2 is FQGNSA. The CDR3 consists of 19 residues. V shed 4 bases, J shed 0 bases, and the junction held 10 bases outside the gene matches. CDR3 region: CASSSPGLAGKSSYNEQFF. In nucleotides, the CDR3 is TGTGCCAGCAGCTCGCCGGGACTAGCGGGTAAAAGCTCCTACAATGAGCAGTTCTTC. Complete variable domain (other parts from reference TRBV7-2 and TRBJ2-1): GAGVSQSPSNKVTEKGKDVELRCDPISGHTALYWYRQSLGQGLEFLIYFQGNSAPDKSGLPSDRFSAERTGGSVSTLTIQRTQQEDSAVYLCASSSPGLAGKSSYNEQFFGPGTRLTVL.

The chain uses TRBV5-1 and TRBJ2-3; D gene unclear. In germline, CDR1 is SGHRS, CDR2 YFSETQ. V was clipped by 1 base and J by 5 bases, with 2 bases between them. CDR3 size: 11 residues. CDR3 DNA sequence: TGCGCCAGCAGCTTGATAGATACGCAGTATTTT. This encodes CASSLIDTQYF. Using reference TRBV5-1 and TRBJ2-3 for the parts outside the CDR3, the full variable domain is KAGVTQTPRYLIKTRGQQVTLSCSPISGHRSVSWYQQTPGQGLQFLFEYFSETQRNKGNFPGRFSGRQFSNSRSEMNVSTLELGDSALYLCASSLIDTQYFGPGTRLTVL.

The chain uses TRBV28 and TRBJ2-5, with TRBD1 matching 12 bases. This CDR3 has 16 residues. After removal of 5 bases from V and 1 base from J, the junction contained 5 bases not matched to a gene. CDR1 and CDR2 (germline): MDHEN, SYDVKM. CDR3 in amino acids: CASSTPGQGAQETQYF. CDR3 in DNA: TGTGCCAGCAGTACCCCGGGACAGGGGGCCCAAGAGACCCAGTACTTC.